Listed below are T cell receptor beta chains from one sample, sequenced in a study of T cell responses to AZD1222 COVID-19 vaccine. Libraries were prepared by immunoSEQ multiplex PCR; TCRdb keeps only in-frame clonotypes and omits some of them. The sample records 85,000 to 130,000 clones, about 93% being singletons. Sequenced here: peripheral blood, sampled on day 0 of AZD1222 vaccination. Source of these receptors: an adult in good health. The CDR3 runs from the conserved cysteine through the conserved F or W. Fields, in order: V gene, clone size, D gene, J gene, CDR3 DNA, CDR3 protein. A D gene is named only where the DNA matches it firmly. Clone size is shown for a subset of rows, as once, few, many or a class of expanded clone.

>TRBV7-2|.|TRBD2|TRBJ2-3
TGTGCCAGCAGCTTAGTAGCGGGAAGTGATACGCAGTATTTT
CASSLVAGSDTQYF
>TRBV6-5|.|.|TRBJ2-5
TGTGCCAGCAGCCCCCAACCGGGCTGGCAAGAGACCCAGTACTTC
CASSPQPGWQETQYF
>TRBV7-2|once|.|TRBJ2-1
TGTGCCAGCAGCCCGAATCTCCTCCCGGGTAGTCAGAATGAGCAGTTCTTC
CASSPNLLPGSQNEQFF
>TRBV29-1|once|.|TRBJ2-7
TGCAGCGTTGCGGACGGGTCTTGGGAGCAGTACTTC
CSVADGSWEQYF
>TRBV24-1|.|.|TRBJ2-1
TGTGCCACCAGTATAACCGGGACTCCCTACAATGAGCAGTTCTTC
CATSITGTPYNEQFF
>TRBV11-2|.|.|TRBJ2-7
TGTGCCAGCAGCTTAGTCCAGGGTTATGACGAGCAGTACTTC
CASSLVQGYDEQYF
>TRBV24-1|.|.|TRBJ2-3
TGTGCCACCAGTGACCTGAGGGGGGGCACAGATACGCAGTATTTT
CATSDLRGGTDTQYF
>TRBV7-9|once|.|TRBJ1-5
TGTGCCAGCAGCCCCGGTTGGGGGGGGCAGCAGCCCCAGCATTTT
CASSPGWGGQQPQHF
>TRBV30|.|TRBD1|TRBJ2-5
TGTGCCTGGAGTCCGACAGGGGGCTCAGAGACCCAGTACTTC
CAWSPTGGSETQYF
>TRBV7-3|.|.|TRBJ2-3
TGTGCCAGCAGCTTAATCTCCTCCACAGATACGCAGTATTTT
CASSLISSTDTQYF
>TRBV2|.|.|TRBJ2-2
TGTGCCAGCTCCCCGGAGATAACCGGGGAGCTGTTTTTT
CASSPEITGELFF
>TRBV18|.|.|TRBJ1-2
TGTGCCAGCTCACTTGACCGCGACTATGGCTACACCTTC
CASSLDRDYGYTF
>TRBV7-9|.|.|TRBJ1-1
TGTGCCAGCAGCCGACCCCGGACGTCGTCCACTGAAGCTTTCTTT
CASSRPRTSSTEAFF
>TRBV4-1|.|TRBD1|TRBJ2-7
TGCGCCAGCAGCCCCCACAGGGGCGCCTACGAGCAGTACTTC
CASSPHRGAYEQYF
>TRBV6-2/TRBV6-3|few|.|TRBJ1-2
TGTGCCAGCAGTGGCCTGGCGGACGGGCTTTATGGCTACACCTTC
CASSGLADGLYGYTF
>TRBV9|.|.|TRBJ2-3
TGTGCCAGCAGCGCGGGGGCGGGAGTGGAGGCAGATACGCAGTATTTT
CASSAGAGVEADTQYF
>TRBV7-2|.|.|TRBJ1-1
TGTGCCAGCACCCTGAGGGGAAATGTCGAAACTGAAGCTTTCTTT
CASTLRGNVETEAFF
>TRBV24-1|.|TRBD2|TRBJ2-1
TGTGCCACCAGTGACCCGACTAGCGGGAGGGCCCACAATGAGCAGTTCTTC
CATSDPTSGRAHNEQFF
>TRBV13|.|.|TRBJ2-1
TGTGCCAGCAGCCCGGGAGTGGGTACCTACAATGAGCAGTTCTTC
CASSPGVGTYNEQFF
>TRBV5-1|.|.|TRBJ2-7
TGCGCCAGCAGCTTGGAGTCGGGACACGAGCAGTACTTC
CASSLESGHEQYF
>TRBV7-9|.|TRBD2|TRBJ2-1
TGTGCCAGCGGGATAGCGGGCCCCCTAGATGAGCAGTTCTTC
CASGIAGPLDEQFF
>TRBV4-2|.|.|TRBJ2-7
TGTGCCAGCAGCCAAGATCGGGACTCAGTGTTC
CASSQDRDSVF
>TRBV5-8|.|.|TRBJ1-6
TGTGCCAGCAGCTTGGAACAGGGAGTCTCTCCCCTCCACTTT
CASSLEQGVSPLHF
>TRBV30|.|.|TRBJ1-3
TGTGCCTACGCAGGGTCTGGAAACACCATATATTTT
CAYAGSGNTIYF
>TRBV11-3|.|.|TRBJ1-4
TGTGCCAGCAGCTCCTGGACCGACCCAACTAATGAAAAACTGTTTTTT
CASSSWTDPTNEKLFF
>TRBV20-1|.|.|TRBJ1-5
TGCAGTGCTAGTAGGAGTAGCAATCAGCCCCAGCATTTT
CSASRSSNQPQHF
>TRBV30|.|TRBD1|TRBJ1-2
TGTGCCTGGAGCCTTACAGGGGAGGGCTACACCTTC
CAWSLTGEGYTF
>TRBV6-5|.|.|TRBJ2-7
TGTGCCAGCAGTTCGCAGGGTAGAGAGCAGTACTTC
CASSSQGREQYF
>TRBV5-1|.|.|TRBJ2-7
TGCGCCAGCAGCCCTTTCTCACAGGGTATCCACGAGCAGTACTTC
CASSPFSQGIHEQYF
>TRBV5-4|.|TRBD2|TRBJ2-7
TGTGCCAGCAGCTTGTTTCAAGGAAGCGGGGCCTACGAGCAGTACTTC
CASSLFQGSGAYEQYF